This TCR beta chain was found in a study of control samples from healthy donors and cancer patients. Trimming left V 0 bases short and J 2 bases short, with 16 bases between. This CDR3 spans 17 amino acids. TCRdb keeps only in-frame clones here, not all; method: immunoSEQ multiplex PCR. Of about 80,000 clones listed, roughly 84% are singletons. This TCR was recovered from a man aged 60 to 69 with head and neck cancer. The sample taken for sequencing was PBMCs. The chain couples TRBV5-3 to TRBJ2-3, with D possibly TRBD1 on 5 matching bases. TRBV5-3 is given ORF status, its function remaining uncertain. CDR3 sequence reads: CARSLVTSDRDTDTQYF. The DNA of the CDR3 is TGTGCCAGAAGCTTGGTAACGAGTGACAGAGACACAGATACGCAGTATTTT.